Shown below are 2 T cell receptor beta chains from a single sample sequenced in a study of CD8 T cells in Susac syndrome. Roughly 0.45 to 1 ug RNA was reverse transcribed with random hexamers. In TCRdb, the immunoSEQ multiplex PCR reads were re-called with MiXCR into one record per CDR3 protein. Here the sample spans more than 65,000 distinct CDR3 sequences, approximately 96% being singletons. Sequences were obtained from CD8+ T cells from PBMCs. Receptors originate from a human donor with multiple sclerosis.

This sequence joins TRBV28 and TRBJ2-1; no clear D. The CDR3 loop spans 15 amino acids. CDR1 and CDR2 (germline): MDHEN, SYDVKM. The ends were cut back, 6 bases at V and 0 bases at J, with 12 bases in the middle. CDR3 loop: CASSRTRSSYNEQFF. DNA of the CDR3: TGTGCCAGCAGCAGGACCCGAAGCTCCTACAATGAGCAGTTCTTC.

This clonotype was seen just once. This sequence joins TRBV27 and TRBJ2-7; a possible D gene is TRBD2 (5 bases). This CDR3 is built from 12 residues. Trimming cost V 8 bases and J 2 bases, with 10 bases left between them. Germline V gene data show CDR1 as MNHEY and CDR2 as SMNVEV (reference sequence). The CDR3 spells CASGEGTYEQYF. The CDR3 bases are TGTGCCAGCGGAGAGGGCACCTACGAGCAGTACTTC.